This T cell receptor (beta chain) was retrieved from a study of T cell repertoires in cytomegalovirus infection. Study overall: Both a matching HLA type and CMV infection were indicated by public TCR beta signatures.

The CDR3 covers 14 residues. J gave up 2 bases and V 6 bases, and 2 bases lay outside the gene matches. Germline assignment: CDR1 LNHDA and CDR2 SQIVND (reference sequence). Study-wide results and limits: Of the TCR beta families, the public ones yielded a cumulative frequency that identified carriers of CMV plus the relevant HLA. HLA-C-restricted CMV-specific TCR beta clonotypes were dominant in the ex vivo response.

TCRdb reprocessed the reads with MiXCR, giving one entry per CDR3 protein. The repertoire consists of 150,000 to 200,000 distinct CDR3 sequences, with around an eighth occurring once and the leading ten covering 25% to 30%. This clonotype appeared a few times. The antigen is not known. Sequencing input: PBMCs. The receptor's source is a human donor in good health (CMV status not recorded). Some clones in this sample may be carry-over from other donors' samples. This chain links TRBV19 with TRBJ2-1, with 9 bases matching TRBD1. The CDR3 reads CASSDRGAYNEQFF. DNA for the CDR3: TGTGCCAGTAGCGACAGGGGGGCCTACAATGAGCAGTTCTTC.